Listed here is a single T cell receptor (beta chain). Its specificity is unknown. The source of the sample is a study of CD8+ T cells in alopecia areata. Study-wide background: Treated patients took oral tofacitinib at 5 to 10 mg twice daily.

Deletions cut 0 bases from V and 8 bases from J, with 16 bases between. Germline lookup yields CDR1 MGHRA and CDR2 YSYEKL. CDR3 size: 16 residues. Reverse transcribed after extraction, RNA yielded cDNA as the sequencing template. The data were produced by immunoSEQ multiplex PCR, yet TCRdb's version contains in-frame clones alone and is incomplete. The repertoire holds about 88,000 clones, with roughly 45% as singletons. The treatment was: oral pan-JAK inhibitor, 5-10 mg twice daily. Study-wide results and limits: Tofacitinib significantly lowered scalp clonality and expanded CD8+ clones among the top 100.

The sample in question was CD8+ T cells sorted from blood, obtained at week 24, from a patient treated with tofacitinib. The clonotype was recovered from a human donor with alopecia areata. The genes are TRBV4-1 and TRBJ1-4; D unresolved. The CDR3 spells CASSQEGAGIEEKLFF. The CDR3 coding sequence is TGCGCCAGCAGCCAAGAGGGTGCCGGGATAGAGGAAAAACTGTTTTTT.